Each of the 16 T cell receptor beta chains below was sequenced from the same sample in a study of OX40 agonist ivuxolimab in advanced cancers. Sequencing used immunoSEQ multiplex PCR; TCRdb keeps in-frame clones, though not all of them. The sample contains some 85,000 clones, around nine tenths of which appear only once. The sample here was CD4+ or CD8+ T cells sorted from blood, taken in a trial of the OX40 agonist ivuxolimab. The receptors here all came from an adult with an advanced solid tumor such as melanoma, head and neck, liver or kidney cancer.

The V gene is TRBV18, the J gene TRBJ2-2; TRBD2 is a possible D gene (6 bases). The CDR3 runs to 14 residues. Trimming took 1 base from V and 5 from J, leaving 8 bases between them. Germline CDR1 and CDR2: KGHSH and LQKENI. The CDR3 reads CASSPRRGTGELFF. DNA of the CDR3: TGTGCCAGCTCACCACGGCGGGGTACCGGGGAGCTGTTTTTT.

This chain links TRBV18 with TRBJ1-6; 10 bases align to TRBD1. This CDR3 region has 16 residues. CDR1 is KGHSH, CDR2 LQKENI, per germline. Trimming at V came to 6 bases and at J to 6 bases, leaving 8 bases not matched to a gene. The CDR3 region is CASSPGQGGVNSPLHF. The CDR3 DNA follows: TGTGCCAGCTCCCCTGGACAGGGGGGGGTTAATTCACCCCTCCACTTT.

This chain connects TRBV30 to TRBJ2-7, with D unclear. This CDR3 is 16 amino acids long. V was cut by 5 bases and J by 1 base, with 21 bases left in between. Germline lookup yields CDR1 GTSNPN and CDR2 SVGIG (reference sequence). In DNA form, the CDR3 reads TGTGCCTGGGTCGACCGTCTCAAACTCCTATCCTACGAGCAGTACTTC. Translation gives CAWVDRLKLLSYEQYF.

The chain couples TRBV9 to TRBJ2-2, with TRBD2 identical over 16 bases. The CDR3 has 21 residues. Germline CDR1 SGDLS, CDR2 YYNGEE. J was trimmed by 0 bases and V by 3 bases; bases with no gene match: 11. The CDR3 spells CASSAPPPGLAGGSNTGELFF. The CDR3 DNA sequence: TGTGCCAGCAGCGCGCCCCCACCGGGACTAGCGGGGGGGTCGAACACCGGGGAGCTGTTTTTT.

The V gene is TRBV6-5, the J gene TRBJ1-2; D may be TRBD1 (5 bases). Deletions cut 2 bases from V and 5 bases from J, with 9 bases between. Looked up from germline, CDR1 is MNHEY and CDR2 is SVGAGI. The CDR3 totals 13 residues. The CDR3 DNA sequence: TGTGCCAGCAGTTACCTTCAGGGTTATGGCTACACCTTC. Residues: CASSYLQGYGYTF.

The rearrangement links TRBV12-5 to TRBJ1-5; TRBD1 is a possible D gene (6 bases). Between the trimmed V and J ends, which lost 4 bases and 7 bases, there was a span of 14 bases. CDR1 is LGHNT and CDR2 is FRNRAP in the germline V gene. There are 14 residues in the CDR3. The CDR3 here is CASGSKQGPQPQHF. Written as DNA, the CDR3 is TGTGCTAGTGGTTCAAAACAGGGTCCCCAGCCCCAGCATTTT.

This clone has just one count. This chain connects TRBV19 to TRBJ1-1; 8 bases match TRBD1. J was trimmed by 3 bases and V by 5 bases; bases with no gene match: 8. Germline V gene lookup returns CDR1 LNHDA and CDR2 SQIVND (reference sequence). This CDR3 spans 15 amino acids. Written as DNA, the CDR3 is TGTGCCAGTAGTTCGTGGACAGGGAAGCACACTGAAGCTTTCTTT. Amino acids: CASSSWTGKHTEAFF.

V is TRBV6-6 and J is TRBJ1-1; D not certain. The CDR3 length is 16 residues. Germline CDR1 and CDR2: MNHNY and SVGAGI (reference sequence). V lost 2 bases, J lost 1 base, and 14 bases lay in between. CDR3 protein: CASSYPRGGGNTEAFF. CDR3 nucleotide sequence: TGTGCCAGCAGTTACCCTCGGGGAGGAGGGAACACTGAAGCTTTCTTT.

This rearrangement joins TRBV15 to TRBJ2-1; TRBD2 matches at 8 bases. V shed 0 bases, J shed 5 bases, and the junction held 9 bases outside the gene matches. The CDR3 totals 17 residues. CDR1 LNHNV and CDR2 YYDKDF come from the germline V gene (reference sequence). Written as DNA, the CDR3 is TGTGCCACCAGCAGAGAGGTAGGCGGGGGGACCCACAATGAGCAGTTCTTC. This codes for CATSREVGGGTHNEQFF. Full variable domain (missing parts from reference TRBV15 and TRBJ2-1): DAMVIQNPRYQVTQFGKPVTLSCSQTLNHNVMYWYQQKSSQAPKLLFHYYDKDFNNEADTPDNFQSRRPNTSFCFLDIRSPGLGDTAMYLCATSREVGGGTHNEQFFGPGTRLTVL.

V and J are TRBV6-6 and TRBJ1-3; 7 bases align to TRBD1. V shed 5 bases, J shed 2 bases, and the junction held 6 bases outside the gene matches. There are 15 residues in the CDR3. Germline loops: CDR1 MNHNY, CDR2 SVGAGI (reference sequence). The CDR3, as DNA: TGTGCCAGCAGTACCCCGACAGGGACTGGAAACACCATATATTTT. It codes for CASSTPTGTGNTIYF.

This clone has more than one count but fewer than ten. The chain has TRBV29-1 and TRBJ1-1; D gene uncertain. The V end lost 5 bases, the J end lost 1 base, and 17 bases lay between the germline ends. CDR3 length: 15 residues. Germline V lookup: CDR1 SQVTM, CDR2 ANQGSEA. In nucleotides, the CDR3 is TGCAGCGTTCTCGGTCGGCCAGGACCGAACACTGAAGCTTTCTTT. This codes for CSVLGRPGPNTEAFF. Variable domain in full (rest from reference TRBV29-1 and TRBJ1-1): SAVISQKPSRDICQRGTSLTIQCQVDSQVTMMFWYRQQPGQSLTLIATANQGSEATYESGFVIDKFPISRPNLTFSTLTVSNMSPEDSSIYLCSVLGRPGPNTEAFFGQGTRLTVV.

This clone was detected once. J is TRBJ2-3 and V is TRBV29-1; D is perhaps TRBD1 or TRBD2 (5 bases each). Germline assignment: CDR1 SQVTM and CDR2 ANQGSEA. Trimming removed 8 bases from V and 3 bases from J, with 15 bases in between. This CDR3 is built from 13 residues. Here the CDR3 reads CSIRWGRTDTQYF. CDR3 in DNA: TGCAGCATACGCTGGGGGAGAACAGATACGCAGTATTTT.

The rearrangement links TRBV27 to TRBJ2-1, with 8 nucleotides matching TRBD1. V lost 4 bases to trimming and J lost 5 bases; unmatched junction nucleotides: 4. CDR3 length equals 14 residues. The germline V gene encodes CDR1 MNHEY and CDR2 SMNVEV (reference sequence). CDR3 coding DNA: TGTGCCAGCAGTTGGGACAGGTTCAACAATGAGCAGTTCTTC. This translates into CASSWDRFNNEQFF.

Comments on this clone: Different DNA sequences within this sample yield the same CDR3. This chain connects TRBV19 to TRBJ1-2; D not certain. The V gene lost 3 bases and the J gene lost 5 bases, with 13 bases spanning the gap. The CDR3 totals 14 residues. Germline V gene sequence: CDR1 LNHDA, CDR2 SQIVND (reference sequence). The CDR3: CASSMGLGGYGYTF. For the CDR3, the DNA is TGTGCCAGTAGTATGGGTTTAGGAGGGTATGGCTACACCTTC.

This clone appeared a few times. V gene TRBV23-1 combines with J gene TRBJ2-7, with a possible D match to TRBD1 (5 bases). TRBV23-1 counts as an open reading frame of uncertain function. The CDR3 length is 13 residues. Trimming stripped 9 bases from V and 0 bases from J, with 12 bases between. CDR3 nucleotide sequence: TGCGCCAGTGGACACCCGAGCTCCTACGAGCAGTACTTC. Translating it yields CASGHPSSYEQYF.

The DNA for the CDR3 is TGCGCCAGCAGCTTCGGACAGCTGAACACTGAAGCTTTCTTT. Translating it yields CASSFGQLNTEAFF. The chain couples TRBV5-1 to TRBJ1-1; D is perhaps TRBD1 (6 bases). V was shortened by 2 bases and J by 0 bases, with 8 bases between the two germline ends. This CDR3 has 14 amino acids. Germline CDR1 SGHRS, CDR2 YFSETQ.